The rows below give T cell receptor beta chains drawn from one sample of a study of OX40 agonist ivuxolimab in advanced cancers. Assay: immunoSEQ multiplex PCR; the TCRdb copy retains only in-frame clones and omits some. Counted here are about 38,000 clones, less than 85% occurring once; the ten biggest clones make up roughly 7.1%. The sample was CD4+ or CD8+ T cells sorted from blood, taken in a trial of the OX40 agonist ivuxolimab. These receptors were taken from an adult with an advanced solid tumor such as melanoma, head and neck, liver or kidney cancer. Each CDR3 is given with its conserved first and last residue. The order of the fields is D gene, clone size, V gene, CDR3 length, J gene, CDR3 DNA, CDR3 protein. D genes are given only for firm matches. Some rows have no size entry. The others give once, few or many, or a class for an expanded clone.

D: TRBD1
size: -
V: TRBV11-2
length: 14
J: TRBJ1-1
DNA: TGTGCCAGCAGCAAAGGGACAGGGGGAACTGAAGCTTTCTTT
CDR3: CASSKGTGGTEAFF

D: -
size: -
V: TRBV27
length: 12
J: TRBJ1-2
DNA: TGTGCCAGCAGTTTTCAGGGTCATGGCTACACCTTC
CDR3: CASSFQGHGYTF

D: -
size: -
V: TRBV5-1
length: 17
J: TRBJ1-4
DNA: TGCGCCAGCAGCTTGTGGGCCTTACAGGGTTTTAATGAAAAACTGTTTTTT
CDR3: CASSLWALQGFNEKLFF

D: -
size: -
V: TRBV30
length: 12
J: TRBJ1-2
DNA: TGTGCCTGGAGTAAGGACGCCTATGGCTACACCTTC
CDR3: CAWSKDAYGYTF

D: -
size: -
V: TRBV4-3
length: 17
J: TRBJ1-2
DNA: TGCGCCAGCAGCCAAAACGTGGCAGGACCCGTGAGCTATGGCTACACCTTC
CDR3: CASSQNVAGPVSYGYTF

D: TRBD1
size: -
V: TRBV29-1
length: 14
J: TRBJ2-7
DNA: TGCAGCGTTGGGGGAGGGACAGGGTTCGACGAGCAGTACTTC
CDR3: CSVGGGTGFDEQYF

D: TRBD1
size: -
V: TRBV10-2
length: 13
J: TRBJ1-3
DNA: TGCGCCAGCAGCGGGACAGACTCGAACACCATATATTTT
CDR3: CASSGTDSNTIYF

D: -
size: few
V: TRBV27
length: 17
J: TRBJ2-5
DNA: TGTGCCAGCAGTTTATTCTGGGACGAGAGAGTACAAGAGACCCAGTACTTC
CDR3: CASSLFWDERVQETQYF

D: -
size: -
V: TRBV21-1
length: 20
J: TRBJ1-3
DNA: TGTGCCACCTTAGGCGAGAGACCGGGACAGGGAAGCTCTCGTGGAGACACCATATATTTT
CDR3: CATLGERPGQGSSRGDTIYF

D: -
size: few
V: TRBV2
length: 16
J: TRBJ1-5
DNA: TGTGCCAGCAGTGAACACGGGGGACGCAGCAATCAGCCCCAGCATTTT
CDR3: CASSEHGGRSNQPQHF

D: -
size: -
V: TRBV5-4
length: 16
J: TRBJ2-7
DNA: TGTGCCAGCAGCAGGGGGGGACAGCTTAGCTCCTACGAGCAGTACTTC
CDR3: CASSRGGQLSSYEQYF

D: -
size: -
V: TRBV30
length: 12
J: TRBJ2-3
DNA: TGTGCCTGGAGTAAAGTACCAGATACGCAGTATTTT
CDR3: CAWSKVPDTQYF

D: -
size: -
V: TRBV11-2
length: 16
J: TRBJ2-7
DNA: TGTGCCAGCAGCTTAGCGGACTACAAAATTAACTACGAGCAGTACTTC
CDR3: CASSLADYKINYEQYF

D: TRBD1
size: -
V: TRBV9
length: 16
J: TRBJ2-2
DNA: TGTGCCAGCAGCGTAGGTCAGGGGGCAAACACCGGGGAGCTGTTTTTT
CDR3: CASSVGQGANTGELFF

D: -
size: -
V: TRBV19
length: 13
J: TRBJ2-3
DNA: TGTGCCACCTCTTGGGCCAGGACAGATACGCAGTATTTT
CDR3: CATSWARTDTQYF

D: TRBD1
size: -
V: TRBV29-1
length: 15
J: TRBJ2-5
DNA: TGCAGCGTCCGTACCGGGACAGCCCAACAAGAGACCCAGTACTTC
CDR3: CSVRTGTAQQETQYF

D: -
size: -
V: TRBV21-1
length: 18
J: TRBJ1-1
DNA: TGTGCCAGCAGCACACTCAGAAGCGCCGGACAGGTTAACACTGAAGCTTTCTTT
CDR3: CASSTLRSAGQVNTEAFF

D: -
size: -
V: TRBV30
length: 11
J: TRBJ1-1
DNA: TGTGCCTGGAGTCAGGGTACTGAAGCTTTCTTT
CDR3: CAWSQGTEAFF

D: -
size: -
V: TRBV9
length: 15
J: TRBJ1-4
DNA: TGTGCCAGCAGCGTAGAGGGGGGTGAATATGAAAAACTGTTTTTT
CDR3: CASSVEGGEYEKLFF

D: TRBD1
size: -
V: TRBV10-3
length: 17
J: TRBJ2-5
DNA: TGTGCCACAAGGGGTAACTATCCGGACAGGGGCGGGGAGACCCAGTACTTC
CDR3: CATRGNYPDRGGETQYF

D: TRBD2
size: -
V: TRBV4-1
length: 17
J: TRBJ2-1
DNA: TGCGCCAGCAGCCAGGCCCCTAGCGGGGGGAACTACAATGAGCAGTTCTTC
CDR3: CASSQAPSGGNYNEQFF

D: -
size: -
V: TRBV30
length: 12
J: TRBJ2-1
DNA: TGTGCCTGGAGTGTCCCACTCAATGAGCAGTTCTTC
CDR3: CAWSVPLNEQFF

D: TRBD1
size: -
V: TRBV7-7
length: 15
J: TRBJ1-4
DNA: TGTGCCAGCAGCACGCGACAGGGAACTAATGAAAAACTGTTTTTT
CDR3: CASSTRQGTNEKLFF

D: -
size: -
V: TRBV27
length: 13
J: TRBJ1-5
DNA: TGTGCCAGCAGTTTAAGGAGTTCCCAGCCCCAGCATTTT
CDR3: CASSLRSSQPQHF

D: TRBD1
size: -
V: TRBV5-1
length: 15
J: TRBJ2-7
DNA: TGCGCCAGCAGCTTAGGACAGGGCGCCGTTTACGAGCAGTACTTC
CDR3: CASSLGQGAVYEQYF

D: -
size: medium-sized
V: TRBV6-1
length: 13
J: TRBJ2-1
DNA: TGTGCCAGCAGAAAGCGGGTCGAGGATGAGCAGTTCTTC
CDR3: CASRKRVEDEQFF

D: TRBD1
size: -
V: TRBV7-8
length: 15
J: TRBJ2-7
DNA: TGTGCCAGCAGCTTAGGGGACAGCCCCGGGTACGAGCAGTACTTC
CDR3: CASSLGDSPGYEQYF

D: TRBD1
size: -
V: TRBV5-4
length: 13
J: TRBJ2-7
DNA: TGTGCCAGCAGCTTGTACAGGGGTTCCGAGCAGTACTTC
CDR3: CASSLYRGSEQYF

D: TRBD2
size: -
V: TRBV14
length: 15
J: TRBJ2-1
DNA: TGTGCCAGCAGCCAAGCCATAGCGGGAGGCGATGAGCAGTTCTTC
CDR3: CASSQAIAGGDEQFF

D: TRBD2
size: -
V: TRBV5-6
length: 14
J: TRBJ2-5
DNA: TGTGCCAGCAGCGTAAGGGACTATCAAGAGACCCAGTACTTC
CDR3: CASSVRDYQETQYF

D: TRBD2
size: -
V: TRBV7-9
length: 16
J: TRBJ2-5
DNA: TGTGCCAGCGCGATAGCGGGCGCTCGATCAGGGGAGACCCAGTACTTC
CDR3: CASAIAGARSGETQYF

D: TRBD2
size: once
V: TRBV11-2
length: 15
J: TRBJ2-3
DNA: TGTGCCAGCAGCCTCCTAGCGGGAGTAACAGATACGCAGTATTTT
CDR3: CASSLLAGVTDTQYF

D: TRBD1
size: -
V: TRBV28
length: 13
J: TRBJ2-5
DNA: TGTGCCAGCAACGGACAGGGTTTAGAGACCCAGTACTTC
CDR3: CASNGQGLETQYF

D: TRBD1
size: -
V: TRBV2
length: 15
J: TRBJ1-2
DNA: TGTGCCAGCAGTGATCTCAACGTAGGGGGCCATGGCTACACCTTC
CDR3: CASSDLNVGGHGYTF

D: -
size: -
V: TRBV14
length: 14
J: TRBJ2-6
DNA: TGTGCCAGCAACGATCTTAGGGGGGCCAACGTCCTGACTTTC
CDR3: CASNDLRGANVLTF

D: -
size: once
V: TRBV6-1
length: 15
J: TRBJ1-2
DNA: TGTGCCAGCAGCCCGGTGGCAGGGACCGACTATGGCTACACCTTC
CDR3: CASSPVAGTDYGYTF

D: -
size: once
V: TRBV5-4
length: 15
J: TRBJ1-1
DNA: TGTGCCAGCAGCTTCGGAGGGGACCGCGACACTGAAGCTTTCTTT
CDR3: CASSFGGDRDTEAFF

D: TRBD2
size: -
V: TRBV19
length: 16
J: TRBJ2-2
DNA: TGTGCCAGTACTCTCCGTAGCGGGACTAACACCGGGGAGCTGTTTTTT
CDR3: CASTLRSGTNTGELFF

D: -
size: -
V: TRBV5-4
length: 13
J: TRBJ2-3
DNA: TGTGCCAGCACGACTCATATCACAGATACGCAGTATTTT
CDR3: CASTTHITDTQYF

D: -
size: few
V: TRBV2
length: 14
J: TRBJ1-1
DNA: TGTGCCAGCACTGGACCGGGGATGAACACTGAAGCTTTCTTT
CDR3: CASTGPGMNTEAFF

D: TRBD2
size: -
V: TRBV19
length: 15
J: TRBJ2-1
DNA: TGTGCCAGTAGTATACTGACTAGCGGAAACAATGAGCAGTTCTTC
CDR3: CASSILTSGNNEQFF

D: TRBD1
size: few
V: TRBV30
length: 12
J: TRBJ1-1
DNA: TGTGCCTGGAGACGAGACTCAGGGGGAGCTTTCTTT
CDR3: CAWRRDSGGAFF

D: -
size: few
V: TRBV7-9
length: 12
J: TRBJ1-2
DNA: TGTGCCAGCAGCTTACGGGGTACTGGCTACACCTTC
CDR3: CASSLRGTGYTF

D: TRBD2
size: -
V: TRBV9
length: 15
J: TRBJ2-5
DNA: TGTGCCAGCAGCGTACGGCCTAGCGGTCAAGAGACCCAGTACTTC
CDR3: CASSVRPSGQETQYF

D: TRBD1
size: -
V: TRBV30
length: 13
J: TRBJ1-4
DNA: TGTGCCTGGCGACAGGGGGGAAGTGAAAAACTGTTTTTT
CDR3: CAWRQGGSEKLFF

D: TRBD1
size: -
V: TRBV19
length: 16
J: TRBJ2-7
DNA: TGTGCCAGTAGTCCTACCGAGGACAGGGCCACCTACGAGCAGTACTTC
CDR3: CASSPTEDRATYEQYF

D: -
size: once
V: TRBV6-6
length: 15
J: TRBJ2-7
DNA: TGTGCCAGCAGTATTGGGGGGACCCTCTCCTACGAGCAGTACTTC
CDR3: CASSIGGTLSYEQYF

D: -
size: once
V: TRBV4-2
length: 15
J: TRBJ2-2
DNA: TGTGCCAGCAGCCAAGATCAACCGGACACCGGGGAGCTGTTTTTT
CDR3: CASSQDQPDTGELFF

D: TRBD2
size: -
V: TRBV18
length: 16
J: TRBJ2-1
DNA: TGTGCCAGCTCGCTAAGGACTAGCGGGGGGGACAATGAGCAGTTCTTC
CDR3: CASSLRTSGGDNEQFF

D: TRBD2
size: -
V: TRBV12-5
length: 16
J: TRBJ2-5
DNA: TGTGCTAGTGGTTGGGCTCGAGCGGGAGTCGGAGAGACCCAGTACTTC
CDR3: CASGWARAGVGETQYF

D: -
size: -
V: TRBV19
length: 14
J: TRBJ2-7
DNA: TGTGCCAGTAGTATAGATTCCTTCGCCTACGAGCAGTACTTC
CDR3: CASSIDSFAYEQYF

D: TRBD1
size: -
V: TRBV19
length: 14
J: TRBJ1-5
DNA: TGTGCCAGTACCACGGGGGGACAGGGACAGCCCCAGCATTTT
CDR3: CASTTGGQGQPQHF

D: TRBD2
size: -
V: TRBV27
length: 13
J: TRBJ2-5
DNA: TGTGCCAGCAGTTTAACCCTTTTGCGGGAGCAGTACTTC
CDR3: CASSLTLLREQYF

D: -
size: few
V: TRBV2
length: 15
J: TRBJ1-5
DNA: TGTGCCAGCAGGGGTTGGGGGGCGCCGAATCAGCCCCAGCATTTT
CDR3: CASRGWGAPNQPQHF

D: -
size: -
V: TRBV7-8
length: 13
J: TRBJ1-2
DNA: TGTGCCAGCAGCGGCAGAACCGACTATGGCTACACCTTC
CDR3: CASSGRTDYGYTF

D: -
size: -
V: TRBV6-5
length: 13
J: TRBJ2-1
DNA: TGTGCCAGCACGGCAGGGATTAACAATGAGCAGTTCTTC
CDR3: CASTAGINNEQFF

D: TRBD1
size: few
V: TRBV6-1
length: 13
J: TRBJ2-7
DNA: TGTGCCAGCAGGATAACAGGGGAGTACGAGCAGTACTTC
CDR3: CASRITGEYEQYF

D: -
size: -
V: TRBV7-8
length: 12
J: TRBJ1-1
DNA: TGTGCCAGCGCGTGGGAGAACACTGAAGCTTTCTTT
CDR3: CASAWENTEAFF

D: -
size: -
V: TRBV5-4
length: 16
J: TRBJ2-2
DNA: TGTGCCAGCAGCTTGGTTAGCGTCCGGAACACCGGGGAGCTGTTTTTT
CDR3: CASSLVSVRNTGELFF